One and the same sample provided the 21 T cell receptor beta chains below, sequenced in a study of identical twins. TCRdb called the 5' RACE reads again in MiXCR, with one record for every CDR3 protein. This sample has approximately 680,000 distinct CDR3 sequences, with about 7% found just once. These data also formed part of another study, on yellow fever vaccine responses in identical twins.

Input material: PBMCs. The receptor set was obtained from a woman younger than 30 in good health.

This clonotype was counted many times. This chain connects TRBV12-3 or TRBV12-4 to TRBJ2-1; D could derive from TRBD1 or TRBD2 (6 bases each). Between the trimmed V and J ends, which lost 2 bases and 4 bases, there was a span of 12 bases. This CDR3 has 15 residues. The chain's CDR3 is CASSLPGAGYNEQFF. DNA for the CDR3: TGTGCCAGCAGTTTACCGGGGGCGGGATACAATGAGCAGTTCTTC.

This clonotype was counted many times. CDR3 DNA: TGTGCCAGCAGCACCACGTATAGCAATCAGCCCCAGCATTTT. Translating gives CASSTTYSNQPQHF. This chain uses TRBV5-5 with TRBJ1-5; no clear D. The CDR3 consists of 14 residues. The V end lost 4 bases, the J end lost 0 bases, and 8 bases lay between the germline ends. Germline CDR1 SGHKS, CDR2 YYEKEE (reference sequence).

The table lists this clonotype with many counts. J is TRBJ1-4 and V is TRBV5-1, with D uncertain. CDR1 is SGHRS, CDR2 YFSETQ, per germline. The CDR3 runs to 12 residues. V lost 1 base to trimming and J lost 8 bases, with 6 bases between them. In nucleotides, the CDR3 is TGCGCCAGCAGCTTGTACGGAGAAAAACTGTTTTTT. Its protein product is CASSLYGEKLFF.

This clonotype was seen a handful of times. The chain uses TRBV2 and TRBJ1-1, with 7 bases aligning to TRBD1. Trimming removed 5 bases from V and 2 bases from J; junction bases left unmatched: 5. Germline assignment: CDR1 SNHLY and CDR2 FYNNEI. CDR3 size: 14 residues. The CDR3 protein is CASSSQGDNTEAFF. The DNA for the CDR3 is TGTGCCAGCAGTTCGCAGGGGGACAACACTGAAGCTTTCTTT. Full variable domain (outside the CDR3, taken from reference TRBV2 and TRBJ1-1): EPEVTQTPSHQVTQMGQEVILRCVPISNHLYFYWYRQILGQKVEFLVSFYNNEISEKSEIFDDQFSVERPDGSNFTLKIRSTKLEDSAMYFCASSSQGDNTEAFFGQGTRLTVV.

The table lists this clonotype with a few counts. This chain's CDR3 is CATGLALHEQFF. CDR3 nucleotides: TGTGCCACTGGACTAGCGTTGCATGAGCAGTTCTTC. This chain connects TRBV10-3 to TRBJ2-1; 9 bases agree with TRBD2. The V and J ends lost 10 bases and 8 bases, in that order; junction bases with no gene match: 6. There are 12 residues in the CDR3. Germline values: CDR1 ENHRY, CDR2 SYGVKD.

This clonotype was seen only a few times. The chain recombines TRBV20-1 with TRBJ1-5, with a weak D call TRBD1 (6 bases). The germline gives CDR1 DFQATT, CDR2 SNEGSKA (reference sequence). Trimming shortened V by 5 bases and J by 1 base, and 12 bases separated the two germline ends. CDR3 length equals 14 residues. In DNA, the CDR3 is TGCAGTGCTTCTGACGGGACAAGCAATCAGCCCCAGCATTTT. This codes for CSASDGTSNQPQHF.

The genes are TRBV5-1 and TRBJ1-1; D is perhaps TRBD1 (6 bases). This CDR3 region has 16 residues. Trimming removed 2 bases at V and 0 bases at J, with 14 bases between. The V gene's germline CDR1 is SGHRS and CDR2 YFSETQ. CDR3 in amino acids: CASSFWGAALNTEAFF. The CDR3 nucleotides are TGCGCCAGCAGCTTTTGGGGGGCAGCATTGAACACTGAAGCTTTCTTT.

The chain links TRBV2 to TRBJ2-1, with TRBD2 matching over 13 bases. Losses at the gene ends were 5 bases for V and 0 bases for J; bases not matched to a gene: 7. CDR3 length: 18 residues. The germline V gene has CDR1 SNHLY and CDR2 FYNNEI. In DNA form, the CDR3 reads TGTGCCAGCAGTCGGGGACTAGCGGGGCTGAGCTCCTACAATGAGCAGTTCTTC. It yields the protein CASSRGLAGLSSYNEQFF.

The CDR3 coding sequence is TGTGCCACCTGGACTAGCGGGTCTGGGGAGCAGTACTTC. This encodes CATWTSGSGEQYF. This rearrangement joins TRBV7-3 to TRBJ2-7; 11 bases line up with TRBD2. In germline, CDR1 is SGHTA, CDR2 FQGTGA. J lost 7 bases, V lost 10 bases, and 9 bases had no gene match. The CDR3 has 13 amino acids.

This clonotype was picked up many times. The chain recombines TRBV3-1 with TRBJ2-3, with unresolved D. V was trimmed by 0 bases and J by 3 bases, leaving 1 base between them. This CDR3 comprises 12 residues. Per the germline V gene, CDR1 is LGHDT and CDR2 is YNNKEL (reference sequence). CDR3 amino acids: CASSQDTDTQYF. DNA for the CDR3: TGTGCCAGCAGCCAAGATACAGATACGCAGTATTTT.

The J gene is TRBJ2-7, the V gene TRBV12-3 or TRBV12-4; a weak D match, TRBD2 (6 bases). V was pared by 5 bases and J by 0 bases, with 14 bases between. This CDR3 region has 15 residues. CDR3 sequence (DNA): TGTGCCAGCAGTCCTGACGGGAGTGGCTCCTACGAGCAGTACTTC. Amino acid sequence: CASSPDGSGSYEQYF.

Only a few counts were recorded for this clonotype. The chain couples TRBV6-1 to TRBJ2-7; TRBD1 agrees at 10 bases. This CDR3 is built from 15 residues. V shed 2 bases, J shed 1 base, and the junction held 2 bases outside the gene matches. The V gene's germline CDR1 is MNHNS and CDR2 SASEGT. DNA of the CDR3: TGTGCCAGCAGTGAAAGGACAGGGGGGTCCTACGAGCAGTACGTC. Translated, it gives CASSERTGGSYEQYV.

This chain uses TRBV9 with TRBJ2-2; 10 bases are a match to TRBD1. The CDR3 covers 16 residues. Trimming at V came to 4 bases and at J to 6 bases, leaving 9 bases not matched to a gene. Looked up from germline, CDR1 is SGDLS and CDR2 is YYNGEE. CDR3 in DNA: TGTGCCAGCAGCCCGTCCGGGACAGGGGCGGCCGGGGAGCTGTTTTTT. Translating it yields CASSPSGTGAAGELFF.

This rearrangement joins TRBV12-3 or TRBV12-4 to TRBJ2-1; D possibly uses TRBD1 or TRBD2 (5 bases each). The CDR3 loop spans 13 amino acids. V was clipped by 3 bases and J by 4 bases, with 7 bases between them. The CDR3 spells CASSFEGYNEQFF. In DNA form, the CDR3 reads TGTGCCAGCAGTTTTGAGGGGTACAATGAGCAGTTCTTC.

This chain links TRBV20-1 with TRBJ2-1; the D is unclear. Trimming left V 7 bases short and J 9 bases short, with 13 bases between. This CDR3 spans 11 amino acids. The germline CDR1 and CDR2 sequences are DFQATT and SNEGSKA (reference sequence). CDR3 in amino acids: CSVKLGGEQFF. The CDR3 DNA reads TGCAGTGTAAAGCTCGGCGGTGAGCAGTTCTTC.

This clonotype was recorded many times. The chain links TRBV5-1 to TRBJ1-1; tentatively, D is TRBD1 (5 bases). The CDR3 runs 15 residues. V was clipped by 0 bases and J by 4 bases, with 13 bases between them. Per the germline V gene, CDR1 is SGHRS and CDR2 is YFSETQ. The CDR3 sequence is CASSLVGTGGTEAFF. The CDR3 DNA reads TGCGCCAGCAGCTTGGTCGGGACCGGAGGCACTGAAGCTTTCTTT.

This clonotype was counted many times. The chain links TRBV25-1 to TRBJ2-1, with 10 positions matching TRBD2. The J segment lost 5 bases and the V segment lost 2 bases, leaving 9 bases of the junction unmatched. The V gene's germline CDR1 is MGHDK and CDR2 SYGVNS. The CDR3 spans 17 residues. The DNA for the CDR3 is TGTGCCAGCAGTGAACATATCGGGACTAGCGTTGACAATGAGCAGTTCTTC. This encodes CASSEHIGTSVDNEQFF.

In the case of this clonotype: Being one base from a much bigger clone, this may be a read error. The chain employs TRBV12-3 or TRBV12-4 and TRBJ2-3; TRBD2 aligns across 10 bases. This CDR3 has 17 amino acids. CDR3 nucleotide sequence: TGTGCCGGCAGCCCCGCGGGGGTAGCGGGAGGTACAGATACGCAGTATTTT. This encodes CAGSPAGVAGGTDTQYF.

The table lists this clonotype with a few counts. The CDR3 sequence: CASSLARTGTRTYEQYV. In DNA, the CDR3 is TGCGCCAGCAGCTTGGCGAGGACAGGGACAAGAACCTACGAGCAGTACGTC. The chain carries TRBV5-1 and TRBJ2-7; 8 bases line up with TRBD1. The junction had 10 bases not matched to a gene; V was cut back by 0 bases and J by 2 bases. The CDR3 consists of 17 residues. Germline-derived CDR1 and CDR2 are SGHRS and YFSETQ.

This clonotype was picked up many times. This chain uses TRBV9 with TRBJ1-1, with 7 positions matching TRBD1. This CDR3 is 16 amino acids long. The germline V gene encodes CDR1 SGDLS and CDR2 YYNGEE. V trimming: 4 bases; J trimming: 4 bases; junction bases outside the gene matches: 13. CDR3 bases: TGTGCCAGCAGCCCTCGACAGGGAACTATTGCCACTGAAGCTTTCTTT. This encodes CASSPRQGTIATEAFF.

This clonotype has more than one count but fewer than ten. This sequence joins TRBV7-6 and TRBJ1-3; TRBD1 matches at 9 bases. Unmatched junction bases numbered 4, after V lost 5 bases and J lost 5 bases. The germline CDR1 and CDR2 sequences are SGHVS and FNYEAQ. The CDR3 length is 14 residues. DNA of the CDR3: TGTGCCAGCAGCCCCGGGACAGGGCGAAACACCATATATTTT. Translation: CASSPGTGRNTIYF.